The 3 T cell receptor beta chains in this list originate from one sample, sequenced in a study of T cells after yellow fever vaccination (dated by TCRdb to between 2019 and 2020). The treatment or condition label here, explained by the study, means: live attenuated yellow fever vaccine strain. The library was produced with 5' RACE. The run used an Illumina HiSeq 2500. TCRdb reworked the public reads: Q25 trimming with fastp, MiXCR clone assembly, productive beta chains retained. Here each entry gathers all rows of one CDR3 protein and keeps the most common genes and DNA. In this sample the table shows roughly 100,000 distinct CDR3 sequences, almost 9% of which occur a single time. The ten top clones hold 16% of the sample. The sample consisted of CD8+ T cells not binding an NS4B(214-222) dextramer, sorted from PBMCs, taken around 15 days after the first yellow fever vaccination. The cell subset or site label, read with the paper, signifies: NS4B epitope dextramer-negative CD8 T cells. These receptors originate from a man in his late teens or twenties who received the YFV17D yellow fever vaccine.

The V and J genes are TRBV29-1 and TRBJ2-3, with 8 positions matching TRBD1. The CDR3 is made up of 14 amino acids. Germline lookup yields CDR1 SQVTM and CDR2 ANQGSEA. With V trimmed by 1 base and J by 2 bases, 2 bases remained unmatched. The CDR3 DNA sequence: TGCAGCGTTGAAGGGACAGGGTACACAGATACGCAGTATTTT. It specifies CSVEGTGYTDTQYF.

The chain couples TRBV12-3 or TRBV12-4 to TRBJ2-1, with D tentatively TRBD2 (6 bases). There are 17 residues in the CDR3. V lost 5 bases and J 2 bases, leaving 19 bases between the germline ends. The CDR3 nucleotides read TGTGCCAGCAGTCAAGGTTGGGACTTCGGCACCTACAATGAGCAGTTCTTC. Residues: CASSQGWDFGTYNEQFF.

The chain carries TRBV7-6 and TRBJ2-1, with 16 bases fitting TRBD2. CDR3 length: 19 residues. CDR1 is SGHVS and CDR2 is FNYEAQ in the germline V gene. Germline trimming cut 6 bases from V and 3 bases from J; bases unmatched to any gene: 11. This CDR3 reads CASSGTSGGARGNYNEQFF. CDR3 nucleotides: TGTGCCAGCAGTGGGACTAGCGGGGGGGCCCGGGGGAACTACAATGAGCAGTTCTTC.